These 13 T cell receptor beta chains were sequenced from one sample in a study of human T cells and chemical hapten exposure. The sample's time point: patch test 3, about 24 weeks after DPC sensitization. The treatment denotes: therapeutic diphenylcyclopropenone sensitization with weekly scalp DPC. MiXCR, run by TCRdb on the RACE reads, gives a single entry per CDR3 protein. The sample lists 50,000 to 75,000 distinct CDR3 sequences, about 11% seen once, with about 2% in the top ten. The specimen was whole blood, collected in connection with sensitization to the hapten diphenylcyclopropenone (DPC). Every receptor here comes from a woman in her thirties with alopecia areata. Some clones in this sample may be carry-over from other donors' samples.

The sample holds many counts of this clonotype. Here the CDR3 DNA reads TGCAGTGCTAGAGGCATGGACCGTGTCAATGAGCAGTTCTTC. Translating it yields CSARGMDRVNEQFF. J is TRBJ2-1 and V is TRBV20-1; D call uncertain. Germline loops: CDR1 DFQATT, CDR2 SNEGSKA (reference sequence). CDR3 length equals 14 residues. Trimming left V 1 base short and J 6 bases short, with 13 bases between.

This clonotype was counted only a few times. The chain has TRBV28 and TRBJ1-6; TRBD1 aligns across 8 bases. Germline V lookup: CDR1 MDHEN, CDR2 SYDVKM. Unmatched junction bases numbered 11, after V lost 7 bases and J lost 9 bases. The CDR3 extends over 15 amino acids. The CDR3 protein is CASKRQGPLSSPLHF. CDR3 in DNA: TGTGCCAGCAAGAGACAGGGGCCACTTTCTTCACCCCTCCACTTT.

This clonotype was seen ten or more times. The gene calls are TRBV6-2 or TRBV6-3 and TRBJ1-5; no definite D call. The CDR3 covers 14 residues. The germline V gene has CDR1 MNHEY and CDR2 SVGEGT. Trimming shortened V by 5 bases and J by 11 bases, and 19 bases separated the two germline ends. CDR3 nucleotide sequence: TGTGCCAGCAGTGAGCGTCTGGGAGGAGAGGCCCAGCATTTT. This gives the protein CASSERLGGEAQHF.

This clonotype was detected a few times. The chain links TRBV19 to TRBJ2-7, with D possibly TRBD2 on 5 matching bases. From germline, CDR1 is LNHDA and CDR2 SQIVND (reference sequence). V lost 4 bases and J lost 1, with 17 bases in between. The CDR3 has 16 amino acids. CDR3: CASSTAGLSGSYEQYF. CDR3 coding DNA: TGTGCCAGTAGTACCGCGGGCCTATCAGGTTCCTACGAGCAGTACTTC.

In its sample, this clonotype was seen once. The V and J genes are TRBV28 and TRBJ2-7; a possible D gene is TRBD2 (5 bases). V gave up 7 bases and J gave up 2 bases, with 18 bases separating them. Germline-derived CDR1 and CDR2 are MDHEN and SYDVKM. The CDR3 totals 15 residues. In DNA form, the CDR3 reads TGTGCCAGCAAACCCTCTGGGAGAAGCCCCTACGAGCAGTACTTC. Residues: CASKPSGRSPYEQYF.

This clonotype was found many times. V usage is TRBV18 and J usage is TRBJ1-1; unclear D gene. The CDR3 sequence is 12 residues long. The germline CDR1 and CDR2 sequences are KGHSH and LQKENI. The V gene lost 1 base and the J gene lost 5 bases, with 5 bases spanning the gap. CDR3 protein: CASSPLGTEAFF. In DNA, the CDR3 is TGTGCCAGCTCACCACTGGGAACTGAAGCTTTCTTT.

This chain uses TRBV9 with TRBJ2-5, with 9 bases lining up with TRBD2. Germline lookup yields CDR1 SGDLS and CDR2 YYNGEE. The CDR3 totals 14 residues. With V trimmed by 2 bases and J by 3 bases, 2 bases remained unmatched. CDR3 in DNA: TGTGCCAGCAGCGTCTCTAGCGGGAAAGAGACCCAGTACTTC. This translates into CASSVSSGKETQYF.

This clonotype was counted many times. This chain uses TRBV6-6 with TRBJ1-1; maybe TRBD1 (5 bases). The CDR3 extends over 14 amino acids. Germline-derived CDR1 and CDR2 are MNHNY and SVGAGI (reference sequence). Trimming pared 11 bases from V and 9 bases from J, leaving 25 bases between. The CDR3 region is CAARILDSPAQAFF. DNA for the CDR3: TGTGCCGCTAGGATCCTTGACAGTCCAGCTCAAGCTTTCTTT.

The chain recombines TRBV18 with TRBJ1-2, with D perhaps matching TRBD1 (5 bases). Germline lookup yields CDR1 KGHSH and CDR2 LQKENI. V shed 2 bases and J shed 5 bases, with 9 bases lying between them. The CDR3 runs to 13 residues. The CDR3 spells CASSPAGEYGYTF. CDR3 bases: TGTGCCAGCTCACCAGCGGGGGAGTATGGCTACACCTTC. Supplemented by reference TRBV18 and TRBJ1-2, the full variable domain reads NAGVMQNPRHLVRRRGQEARLRCSPMKGHSHVYWYRQLPEEGLKFMVYLQKENIIDESGMPKERFSAEFPKEGPSILRIQQVVRGDSAAYFCASSPAGEYGYTFGSGTRLTVV.

The genes are TRBV21-1 and TRBJ1-2. TRBV21-1 is annotated as a pseudogene. The CDR3 loop spans 13 amino acids. Here the CDR3 DNA reads TGTGCCAGCAGCCGGCGAAGCATGGGGGGCTACACCTTC. It codes for CASSRRSMGGYTF.

There are many counts of this clonotype. This rearrangement joins TRBV2 to TRBJ1-1; D uncertain. The CDR3 covers 12 residues. Between the trimmed V and J ends, which lost 7 bases and 4 bases, there was a span of 10 bases. Germline V gene sequence: CDR1 SNHLY, CDR2 FYNNEI. CDR3 sequence reads: CASIGVSTEAFF. Written as DNA, the CDR3 is TGTGCCAGCATTGGGGTTTCCACTGAAGCTTTCTTT.

The CDR3 region is CASSQGSGGAVILETQYF. The CDR3 DNA sequence: TGCGCCAGCAGCCAGGGCAGCGGGGGGGCAGTCATTCTAGAGACCCAGTACTTC. The chain joins TRBV4-3 to TRBJ2-5, with TRBD2 matching over 10 bases. Germline loops: CDR1 LGHNA, CDR2 YSLEER. V shed 3 bases, J shed 4 bases, and the junction held 14 bases outside the gene matches. The CDR3 covers 18 residues.

This clonotype was found a few times. The J gene is TRBJ2-7, the V gene TRBV12-3 or TRBV12-4; possibly TRBD1 for D (5 bases). Trimming took off 1 base at V and 0 bases at J, with 7 bases between the two ends. This CDR3 region has 14 residues. The DNA for the CDR3 is TGTGCCAGCAGTTTAGGACAGTACTCCTACGAGCAGTACTTC. It translates to CASSLGQYSYEQYF.